These T cell receptor beta chains were read from a single sample in a study of shared clonotypes between healthy human individuals. Repertoires were generated with immunoSEQ multiplex PCR, while TCRdb's copy carries only in-frame clones and drops some. This sample has 1.5 million to 1.9 million clones, with 95% to 99% found just once. The source material was naive CD4+ T cells sorted from blood. Receptors were obtained from a man aged 25-45 years in good health. The CDR3 runs from the conserved cysteine through the conserved F or W. Fields, in order: clone size, J gene, D gene, V gene, CDR3 DNA, CDR3 protein. A D gene is named only where the DNA matches it firmly. Only part of the rows carry a size: once, few, many, or a class if the clone is expanded.

size: -
J: TRBJ2-1
D: TRBD2
V: TRBV14
DNA: TGTGCCAGCAACCCAGGGACTAGCGGGAGCCCACACCTCCTTAGCTCCTACAATGAGCAGTTCTTC
CDR3: CASNPGTSGSPHLLSSYNEQFF

size: once
J: TRBJ1-2
D: -
V: TRBV10-2
DNA: TGCGCCAGCACCGTGGGACCCGACGGCTATGGCTACACCTTC
CDR3: CASTVGPDGYGYTF

size: -
J: TRBJ1-5
D: TRBD1
V: TRBV19
DNA: TGTGCCAGTAGTCCCGGACAGGGGGCGAGTCAGCCCCAGCATTTT
CDR3: CASSPGQGASQPQHF

size: -
J: TRBJ1-4
D: TRBD1
V: TRBV6-8
DNA: TGTGCCAGCAGTTTACCGGGACAGGGCAATGAAAAACTGTTTTTT
CDR3: CASSLPGQGNEKLFF

size: -
J: TRBJ1-3
D: -
V: TRBV11-2
DNA: TGTGCCAGCAGGTTAACAAGGGGCCCACTCCTATATTTT
CDR3: CASRLTRGPLLYF

size: -
J: TRBJ2-7
D: -
V: TRBV6-1
DNA: TGTGCCAGCGAGCATACGCGGTACGAGCAGTACTTC
CDR3: CASEHTRYEQYF

size: -
J: TRBJ1-2
D: -
V: TRBV28
DNA: TGTGCCAGCAGTTTGAGCGGCTTCTATGGCTACACCTTC
CDR3: CASSLSGFYGYTF

size: -
J: TRBJ1-1
D: -
V: TRBV5-1
DNA: TGCGCCAGCAGCTTGAGGGGTTTTGGCACTGAAGCTTTCTTT
CDR3: CASSLRGFGTEAFF

size: -
J: TRBJ2-5
D: -
V: TRBV25-1
DNA: TGTGCCAGCACCATTGGACAGACCCAGTACTTC
CDR3: CASTIGQTQYF

size: -
J: TRBJ2-7
D: -
V: TRBV18
DNA: TGTGCCAGCTCGGAGATGGGTACTGTTCGATACGAGCAGTACTTC
CDR3: CASSEMGTVRYEQYF

size: few
J: TRBJ2-3
D: TRBD2
V: TRBV6-4
DNA: TGTGCCAGCAGTGACGGGACTAGCGGCACAGATACGCAGTATTTT
CDR3: CASSDGTSGTDTQYF

size: -
J: TRBJ1-1
D: TRBD1
V: TRBV10-1
DNA: TGCGCCAGCAGTGAGAACAGGGGGCTTCCAGTTGCTGAAGCTTTCTTT
CDR3: CASSENRGLPVAEAFF

size: once
J: TRBJ2-2
D: TRBD1
V: TRBV10-3
DNA: TGTGCCATCAGTGGGGACAGTGTTCCCGGGGAGCTGTTTTTT
CDR3: CAISGDSVPGELFF

size: -
J: TRBJ2-2
D: -
V: TRBV18
DNA: TGTGCCAGCTCACCTAACCGGGAGTTTCCAACCGGGGAGCTGTTTTTT
CDR3: CASSPNREFPTGELFF

size: -
J: TRBJ1-1
D: TRBD1
V: TRBV6-1
DNA: TGTGCCAGCAGTGGAGGGACAGGGGTCATGAACACTGAAGCTTTCTTT
CDR3: CASSGGTGVMNTEAFF

size: -
J: TRBJ2-7
D: TRBD1
V: TRBV6-1
DNA: TGTGCCAGCAGTGTTACAGGGGTTTGGAACGAGCAGTACTTC
CDR3: CASSVTGVWNEQYF

size: once
J: TRBJ2-3
D: TRBD2
V: TRBV9
DNA: TGTGCCAGCGGGCGGGAGAAGTCAGATACGCAGTATTTT
CDR3: CASGREKSDTQYF

size: -
J: TRBJ2-5
D: -
V: TRBV29-1
DNA: TGCAGCGCCGTTCCCTCCGGGCTAGAGACCCAGTACTTC
CDR3: CSAVPSGLETQYF

size: once
J: TRBJ2-3
D: TRBD2
V: TRBV4-1
DNA: TGCGCCAGCAGCCTACTCGTTGGGGCCTCCAGGACTAGCGGAACAGATACGCAGTATTTT
CDR3: CASSLLVGASRTSGTDTQYF

size: -
J: TRBJ2-7
D: -
V: TRBV5-5
DNA: TGTGCCAGCAGCTTTGGGAGGTCCGCCTACGAGCAGTACTTC
CDR3: CASSFGRSAYEQYF

size: -
J: TRBJ1-3
D: -
V: TRBV18
DNA: TGTGCCAGCTCACCAATCGCAGGGACGGCTGGAAACACCATATATTTT
CDR3: CASSPIAGTAGNTIYF